The clone carrying this T cell receptor (beta chain) was detected a few times. The junction departs from germline at one end; a sequencing error may be responsible. CDR3 length: 13 amino acids. Germline loops: CDR1 SGHTA, CDR2 FQGNSA. The use of a sample-barcoded 5' primer and a J-beta primer mix characterized a second PCR of roughly 6 to 11 cycles. TCRdb reprocessed the 5' RACE reads via MiXCR and lists one record per CDR3 protein. The table lists roughly 560,000 distinct CDR3 sequences, 24% of them singletons. These data originate in a study of blood T cells in healthy people across ages. This sample also belongs to another study, concerning T cells of mothers and their children.

This chain uses TRBV7-2 with TRBJ2-5, with a possible D match to TRBD1 (5 bases). This TCR was recovered from a boy younger than 18 in good health. The material sequenced was blood. The CDR3 DNA reads TGTGCCAGCAGCTCTCAGGGTAGAAATGAGCAGCTCTTC. Translating it yields CASSSQGRNEQLF.